This T cell receptor (beta chain) was profiled in a study of T cell responses to AZD1222 COVID-19 vaccine. Study details: Analyses pooled second doses at about 4 or about 12 weeks. Study outcomes and limitations: Repertoire collection took place solely once the T cell response had peaked. The span of vaccine-associated CD4 TCRs extended across spike, with dominance at 160-218 and 743-854.

Sequencing was performed with immunoSEQ multiplex PCR; in TCRdb, only in-frame clones are kept and a portion is missing. The repertoire holds 100,000 to 150,000 clones, with 89% as singletons. Germline assignment: CDR1 KGHDR and CDR2 SFDVKD. The CDR3 is made up of 14 amino acids. Comments on this clone: Its specificity is not known. A read error may account for a junction end that differs from germline.

The chain combines TRBV24-1 with TRBJ1-2, with a possible D match to TRBD1 (5 bases). The material sequenced was peripheral blood, taken on day 0 of AZD1222 vaccination. The sequence came from an adult in good health. CDR3 sequence: CATSDLSRDDLSRF. The CDR3 DNA follows: TGTGCCACCAGTGACCTTAGCCGGGACGACTTGTCCCGCTTC.